This is a list of T cell receptor beta chains from one sample in a study of T-cell memory formation after mild COVID-19. TCRdb called the 5' RACE reads again in MiXCR, with one record for every CDR3 protein. Of approximately 350,000 distinct CDR3 sequences listed, roughly 14% are singletons. Sequenced: PBMCs or a T cell subset sorted from them (not recorded which). The receptors stem from a man younger than 30 who had mild COVID-19 (a few samples of this study predate the infection). Cell type and time point are not known. Each CDR3 is given with its conserved first and last residue. A D gene is named only where the DNA matches it firmly. Size is omitted from some rows. Given values are once, few, many or a class for expanded clones.

>-|TRBV15|few|TRBJ1-5
CATSRDGQQPQHF
TGTGCCACCAGCAGAGACGGACAACAGCCCCAGCATTTT
>TRBD1|TRBV6-2/TRBV6-3|many|TRBJ1-5
CASSPRTGGSSNQPQHF
TGTGCCAGCAGTCCAAGGACAGGGGGTTCTAGCAATCAGCCCCAGCATTTT
>TRBD1|TRBV2|few|TRBJ2-4
CASRETGTGEVAKNIQYF
TGTGCCAGCAGGGAAACCGGGACAGGAGAAGTAGCCAAAAACATTCAGTACTTC
>-|TRBV27|many|TRBJ2-7
CASSFRGQAYEQYF
TGTGCCAGCAGTTTCAGAGGGCAAGCCTACGAGCAGTACTTC
>-|TRBV18|-|TRBJ2-7
CASSPSNGEQYF
TGTGCCAGCTCACCATCGAACGGGGAGCAGTACTTC
>-|TRBV9|-|TRBJ2-2
CASSVRITGELFF
TGTGCCAGCAGCGTCAGAATCACCGGGGAGCTGTTTTTT
>-|TRBV5-1|few|TRBJ2-1
CASSLGGFDEQFF
TGCGCCAGCAGCTTGGGGGGGTTCGATGAGCAGTTCTTC
>-|TRBV4-1|-|TRBJ2-7
CASSQEGLFGRDFSYEQYF
TGCGCCAGCAGCCAAGAAGGTTTGTTTGGCAGGGACTTCTCCTACGAGCAGTACTTC
>-|TRBV20-1|-|TRBJ2-5
CSANKAGSWAETQYF
TGCAGTGCAAACAAAGCAGGGAGTTGGGCAGAGACCCAGTACTTC
>-|TRBV18|few|TRBJ2-5
CASSPTKGTQYF
TGTGCCAGCTCACCAACGAAGGGGACCCAGTACTTC
>-|TRBV7-9|few|TRBJ1-4
CASSRQELNEKLFF
TGTGCCAGCAGCCGACAGGAACTTAATGAAAAACTGTTTTTT
>-|TRBV4-1|-|TRBJ1-3
CASSQGFGATGNTIYF
TGCGCCAGCAGCCAAGGTTTTGGGGCGACTGGAAACACCATATATTTT
>-|TRBV9|-|TRBJ2-2
CASSLLLGNPGELFF
TGTGCCAGCAGCCTTCTTCTAGGGAATCCCGGGGAGCTGTTTTTT
>-|TRBV12-3/TRBV12-4|few|TRBJ1-5
CASSLPDSNQPQHF
TGTGCCAGCAGTTTACCGGATAGCAATCAGCCCCAGCATTTT
>-|TRBV10-3|few|TRBJ2-3
CAISGLDTLFTDTQYF
TGTGCCATCAGTGGGTTGGACACACTCTTCACAGATACGCAGTATTTT
>-|TRBV4-1|few|TRBJ2-7
CASSQDGMGHLDEQYF
TGCGCCAGCAGCCAAGATGGCATGGGCCACCTCGACGAGCAGTACTTC
>-|TRBV7-9|many|TRBJ1-2
CASSLAGTYGYTF
TGTGCCAGCAGCTTGGCCGGGACCTATGGCTACACCTTC
>-|TRBV11-1|many|TRBJ2-3
CASSLAQEDTQYF
TGTGCCAGCAGCTTAGCGCAGGAAGATACGCAGTATTTT
>-|TRBV4-1|few|TRBJ1-6
CASSQARSPLHF
TGCGCCAGCAGCCAAGCGAGATCACCCCTCCACTTT
>TRBD2|TRBV12-3/TRBV12-4|few|TRBJ2-7
CASSPGGAENEQYF
TGTGCCAGCAGTCCGGGGGGGGCAGAGAACGAGCAGTACTTC
>-|TRBV28|many|TRBJ2-2
CASSLIGTGELFF
TGTGCCAGCAGTTTAATCGGCACCGGGGAGCTGTTTTTT
>TRBD2|TRBV15|many|TRBJ2-7
CATSEGVAGASYEQYF
TGTGCCACCAGCGAGGGGGTAGCGGGGGCCTCCTACGAGCAGTACTTC
>-|TRBV25-1|few|TRBJ2-7
CASSEFGEGMGF
TGTGCCAGCAGTGAGTTCGGAGAGGGTATGGGCTTC
>TRBD2|TRBV4-3|many|TRBJ2-1
CASSQLAGEYNEQFF
TGCGCCAGCAGCCAGCTAGCGGGGGAATACAATGAGCAGTTCTTC
>TRBD1|TRBV5-5|-|TRBJ1-5
CASSLMGTGFNQPQHF
TGTGCCAGCAGCTTGATGGGGACAGGGTTCAATCAGCCCCAGCATTTT
>-|TRBV4-3|few|TRBJ1-5
CASSQDWAQPQHF
TGCGCCAGCAGCCAAGATTGGGCTCAGCCCCAGCATTTT
>-|TRBV7-9|few|TRBJ2-5
CASRWDDVQETQYF
TGTGCCAGCAGATGGGACGATGTACAAGAGACCCAGTACTTC
>TRBD2|TRBV7-9|-|TRBJ2-1
CASSSNLAGHYNEQFF
TGTGCCAGCAGCTCCAACTTAGCGGGGCATTACAATGAGCAGTTCTTC
>-|TRBV7-9|-|TRBJ2-1
CASRPEGFF
TGTGCCAGCCGCCCAGAGGGGTTCTTC
>TRBD1|TRBV18|few|TRBJ1-1
CASSPRGQGTGGTEAFF
TGTGCCAGCTCACCACGGGGACAGGGGACAGGTGGTACTGAAGCTTTCTTT
>-|TRBV5-1|many|TRBJ2-1
CASSSQGNNEQFF
TGCGCCAGCAGCTCGCAGGGCAACAATGAGCAGTTCTTC
>TRBD2|TRBV6-2/TRBV6-3|few|TRBJ2-1
CASSYSIVLGRFDEQFF
TGTGCCAGCAGTTACTCGATTGTTCTCGGGAGGTTCGATGAGCAGTTCTTC
>TRBD1|TRBV20-1|-|TRBJ1-2
CSARWDSRSNYGYTF
TGCAGTGCTAGGTGGGACAGCCGGTCTAACTATGGCTACACCTTC
>-|TRBV19|few|TRBJ1-5
CASSMWVREQPQHF
TGTGCCAGTAGTATGTGGGTCCGCGAACAGCCCCAGCATTTT
>-|TRBV9|-|TRBJ2-7
CASSVSVGYEQYF
TGTGCCAGCAGCGTATCGGTGGGCTACGAGCAGTACTTC
>TRBD1|TRBV20-1|-|TRBJ1-2
CSASEGARGYTF
TGCAGTGCTAGTGAGGGGGCTCGTGGCTACACCTTC
>-|TRBV7-9|few|TRBJ2-3
CASSFSGRSTDTQYF
TGTGCCAGCAGCTTCTCAGGTCGTAGCACAGATACGCAGTATTTT
>-|TRBV20-1|-|TRBJ2-3
CSARDGPETNFF
TGCAGTGCTAGAGATGGGCCAGAGACTAACTTTTTT
>TRBD1|TRBV12-3/TRBV12-4|-|TRBJ2-3
CASSLDPTGISDTQYF
TGTGCCAGCAGTCTAGACCCGACAGGGATCTCAGATACGCAGTATTTT
>-|TRBV7-8|-|TRBJ2-4
CASSPGPGREYLAKNIQYF
TGTGCCAGCAGCCCTGGGCCGGGCCGCGAATATTTAGCCAAAAACATTCAGTACTTC
>-|TRBV4-1|-|TRBJ1-1
CASSGVGRSYTEAFF
TGCGCCAGCAGCGGGGTAGGTAGGTCATACACTGAAGCTTTCTTT
>-|TRBV6-2/TRBV6-3|-|TRBJ2-1
CASSYSTFGGGGSGYNEQFF
TGTGCCAGCAGTTACTCGACATTCGGAGGGGGCGGTAGCGGATACAATGAGCAGTTCTTC
>TRBD1|TRBV12-3/TRBV12-4|many|TRBJ2-2
CAGGQGNTGELFF
TGTGCCGGGGGACAGGGGAACACCGGGGAGCTGTTTTTT
>TRBD2|TRBV12-3/TRBV12-4|-|TRBJ2-7
CASSLGLRLAGSSYEQYF
TGTGCCAGCAGTTTAGGGCTAAGACTAGCGGGGAGCTCCTACGAGCAGTACTTC
>-|TRBV20-1|few|TRBJ1-5
CSARFGNNQPQHF
TGCAGTGCTAGGTTTGGAAACAATCAGCCCCAGCATTTT
>-|TRBV7-9|few|TRBJ1-2
CASRGGINYGYTF
TGTGCCAGCAGGGGCGGAATTAACTATGGCTACACCTTC
>TRBD1|TRBV7-2|few|TRBJ1-2
CASSSGQGGYGYTF
TGTGCCAGCAGCTCGGGACAGGGAGGCTATGGCTACACCTTC
>-|TRBV12-3/TRBV12-4|-|TRBJ1-5
CASSFDPQVGNQPQHF
TGTGCCAGCAGTTTTGACCCGCAAGTGGGCAATCAGCCCCAGCATTTT
>TRBD1|TRBV20-1|-|TRBJ2-1
CSARPHRGSSYNEQFF
TGCAGTGCTCGGCCTCACAGGGGTAGCTCCTACAATGAGCAGTTCTTC
>-|TRBV27|many|TRBJ2-5
CASSLSRREETQYF
TGTGCCAGCAGTTTATCCCGCAGGGAAGAGACCCAGTACTTC